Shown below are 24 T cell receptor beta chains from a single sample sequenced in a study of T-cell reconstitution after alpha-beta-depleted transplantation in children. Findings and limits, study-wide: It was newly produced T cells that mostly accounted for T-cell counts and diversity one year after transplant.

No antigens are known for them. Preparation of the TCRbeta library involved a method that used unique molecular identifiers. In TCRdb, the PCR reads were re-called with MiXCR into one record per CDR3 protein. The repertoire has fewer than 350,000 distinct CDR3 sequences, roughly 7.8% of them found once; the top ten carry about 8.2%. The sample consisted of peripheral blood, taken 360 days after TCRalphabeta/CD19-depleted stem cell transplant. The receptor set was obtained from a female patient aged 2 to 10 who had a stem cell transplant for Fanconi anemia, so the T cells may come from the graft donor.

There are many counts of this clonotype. In nucleotides, the CDR3 is TGTGCCAGCAGCTTAGGGACTAGCGGGAGAGAGACCCAGTACTTC. The encoded protein is CASSLGTSGRETQYF. The rearrangement links TRBV7-8 to TRBJ2-5; 13 nucleotides agree with TRBD2. The length of the CDR3 is 15 residues. The ends lost 1 base at V and 4 bases at J; junction bases unmatched: 0. CDR1 and CDR2 from the germline V gene are SGHVS and FQNEAQ.

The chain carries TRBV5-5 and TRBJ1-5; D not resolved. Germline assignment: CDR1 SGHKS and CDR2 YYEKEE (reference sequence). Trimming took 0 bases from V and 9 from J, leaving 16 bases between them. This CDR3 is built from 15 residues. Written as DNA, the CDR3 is TGTGCCAGCAGCTTGGTGTTCCCGGAAGGATCGCCCCAGCATTTT. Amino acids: CASSLVFPEGSPQHF.

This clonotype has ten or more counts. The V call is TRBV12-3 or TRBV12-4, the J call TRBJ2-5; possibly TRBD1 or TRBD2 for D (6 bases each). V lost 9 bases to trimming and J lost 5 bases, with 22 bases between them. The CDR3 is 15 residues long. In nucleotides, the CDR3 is TGTGCCAGTTCCCCCGGGGGCTTTTTGCGGGAGACCCAGTACTTC. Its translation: CASSPGGFLRETQYF.

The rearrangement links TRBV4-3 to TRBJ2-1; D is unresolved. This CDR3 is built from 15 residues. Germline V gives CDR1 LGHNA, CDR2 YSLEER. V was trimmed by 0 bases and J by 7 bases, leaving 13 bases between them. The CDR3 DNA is TGCGCCAGCAGCCAAGATCGGGCCGTGGGGAATGAGCAGTTCTTC. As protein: CASSQDRAVGNEQFF.

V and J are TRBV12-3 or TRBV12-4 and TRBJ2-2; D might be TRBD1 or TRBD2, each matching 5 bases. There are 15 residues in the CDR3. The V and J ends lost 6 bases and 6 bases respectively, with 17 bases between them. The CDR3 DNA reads TGTGCCAGCAGGCGCTCCGGGGCCTTGCCCGGGGAGCTGTTTTTT. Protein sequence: CASRRSGALPGELFF.

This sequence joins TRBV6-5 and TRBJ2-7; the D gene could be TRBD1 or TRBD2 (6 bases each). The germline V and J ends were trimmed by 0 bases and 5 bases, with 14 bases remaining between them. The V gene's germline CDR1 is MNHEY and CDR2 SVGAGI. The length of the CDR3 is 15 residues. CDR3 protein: CASSYSRGVGDEQYF. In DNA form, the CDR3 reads TGTGCCAGCAGTTACTCGAGGGGGGTCGGCGACGAGCAGTACTTC.

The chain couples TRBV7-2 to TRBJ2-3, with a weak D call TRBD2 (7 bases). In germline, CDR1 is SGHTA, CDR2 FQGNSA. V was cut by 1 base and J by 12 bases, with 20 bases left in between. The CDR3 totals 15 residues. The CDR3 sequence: CASSLVGGVVGFQYF. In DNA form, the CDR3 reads TGTGCCAGCAGCTTAGTAGGGGGGGTAGTAGGATTCCAGTATTTT.

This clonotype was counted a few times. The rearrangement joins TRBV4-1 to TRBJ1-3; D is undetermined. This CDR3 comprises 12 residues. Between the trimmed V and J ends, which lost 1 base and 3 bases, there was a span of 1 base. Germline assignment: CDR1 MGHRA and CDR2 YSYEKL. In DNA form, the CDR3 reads TGCGCCAGCAGCCAAGTTGGAAACACCATATATTTT. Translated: CASSQVGNTIYF.

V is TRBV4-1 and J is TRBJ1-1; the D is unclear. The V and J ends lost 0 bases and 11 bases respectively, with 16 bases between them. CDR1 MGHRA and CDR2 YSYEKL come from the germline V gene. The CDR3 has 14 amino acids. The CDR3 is CASSQDWTIWEAFF. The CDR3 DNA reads TGCGCCAGCAGCCAAGATTGGACCATATGGGAGGCTTTCTTT.

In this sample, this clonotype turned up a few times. The CDR3 region is CASSLQGAKGELFF. CDR3 DNA: TGTGCCAGCAGCCTACAGGGGGCGAAAGGGGAGCTGTTTTTT. The chain employs TRBV7-3 and TRBJ2-2, with 9 nucleotides matching TRBD1. From germline, CDR1 is SGHTA and CDR2 FQGTGA. CDR3 length: 14 residues. The ends lost 5 bases at V and 8 bases at J; junction bases unmatched: 6.

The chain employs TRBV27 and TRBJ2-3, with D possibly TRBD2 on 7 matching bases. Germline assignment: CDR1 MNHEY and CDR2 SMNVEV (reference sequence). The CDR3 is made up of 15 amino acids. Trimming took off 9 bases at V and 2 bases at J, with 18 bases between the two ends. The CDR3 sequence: CASGGGQPITDTQYF. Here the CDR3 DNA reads TGTGCCAGTGGGGGGGGCCAACCAATCACAGATACGCAGTATTTT.

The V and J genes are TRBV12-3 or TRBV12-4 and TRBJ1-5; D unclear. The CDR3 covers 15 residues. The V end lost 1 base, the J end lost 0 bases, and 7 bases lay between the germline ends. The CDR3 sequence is CASSLDPYSNQPQHF. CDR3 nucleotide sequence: TGTGCCAGCAGTTTAGATCCCTATAGCAATCAGCCCCAGCATTTT.

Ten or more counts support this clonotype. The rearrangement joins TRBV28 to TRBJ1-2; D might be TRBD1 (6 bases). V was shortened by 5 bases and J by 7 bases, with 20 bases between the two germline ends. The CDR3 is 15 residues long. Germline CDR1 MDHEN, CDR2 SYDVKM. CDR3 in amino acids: CASSEFRGGAGGYTF. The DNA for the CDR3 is TGTGCCAGCAGTGAATTCAGGGGAGGGGCGGGTGGCTACACCTTC.

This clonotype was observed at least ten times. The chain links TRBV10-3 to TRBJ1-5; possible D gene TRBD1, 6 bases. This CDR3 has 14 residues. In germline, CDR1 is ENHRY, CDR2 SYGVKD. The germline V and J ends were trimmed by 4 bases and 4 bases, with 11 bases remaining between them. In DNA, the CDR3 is TGTGCCATCAGTGTTGACAGGCTAAATCAGCCCCAGCATTTT. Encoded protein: CAISVDRLNQPQHF.

CDR3 DNA: TGTGCCAGCAGCCCGGGACTAGCGGGGGGTCCCCTACCACAGTTCTTC. This codes for CASSPGLAGGPLPQFF. The chain recombines TRBV7-2 with TRBJ2-1; the match to TRBD2 covers 15 bases. V gave up 5 bases and J gave up 13 bases; unmatched junction bases: 12. Germline CDR1 is SGHTA and CDR2 is FQGNSA. The CDR3 runs to 16 residues.

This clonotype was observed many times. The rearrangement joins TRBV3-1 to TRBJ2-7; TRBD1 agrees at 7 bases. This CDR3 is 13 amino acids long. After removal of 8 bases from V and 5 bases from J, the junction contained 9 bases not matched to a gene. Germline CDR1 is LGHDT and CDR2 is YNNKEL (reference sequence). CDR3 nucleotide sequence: TGTGCCAGCGGCCCGGGACAGAAGGACGAGCAGTACTTC. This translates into CASGPGQKDEQYF.

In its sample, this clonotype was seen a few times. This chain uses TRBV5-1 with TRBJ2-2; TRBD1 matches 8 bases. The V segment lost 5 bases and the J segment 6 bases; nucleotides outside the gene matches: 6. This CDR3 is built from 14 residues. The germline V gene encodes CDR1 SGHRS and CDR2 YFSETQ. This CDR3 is CASRDRDRSGELFF. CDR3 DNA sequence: TGCGCCAGCAGGGACAGGGATCGGTCCGGGGAGCTGTTTTTT.

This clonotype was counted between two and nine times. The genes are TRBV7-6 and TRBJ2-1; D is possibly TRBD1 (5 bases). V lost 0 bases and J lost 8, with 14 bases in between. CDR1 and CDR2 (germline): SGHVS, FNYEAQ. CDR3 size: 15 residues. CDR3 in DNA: TGTGCCAGCAGCTTAGCGCCAGGGTTTCTCGATGAGCAGTTCTTC. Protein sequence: CASSLAPGFLDEQFF.

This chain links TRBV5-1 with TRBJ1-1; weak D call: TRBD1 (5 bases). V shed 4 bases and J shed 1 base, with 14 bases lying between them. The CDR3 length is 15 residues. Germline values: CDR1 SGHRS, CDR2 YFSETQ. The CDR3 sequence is CASSRGADPNTEAFF. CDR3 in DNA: TGCGCCAGCAGCCGTGGGGCGGACCCGAACACTGAAGCTTTCTTT.

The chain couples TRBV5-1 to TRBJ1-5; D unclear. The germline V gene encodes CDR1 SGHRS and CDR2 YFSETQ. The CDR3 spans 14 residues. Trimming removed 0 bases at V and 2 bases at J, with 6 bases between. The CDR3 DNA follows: TGCGCCAGCAGCTTGGATGGGGGCAATCAGCCCCAGCATTTT. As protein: CASSLDGGNQPQHF.

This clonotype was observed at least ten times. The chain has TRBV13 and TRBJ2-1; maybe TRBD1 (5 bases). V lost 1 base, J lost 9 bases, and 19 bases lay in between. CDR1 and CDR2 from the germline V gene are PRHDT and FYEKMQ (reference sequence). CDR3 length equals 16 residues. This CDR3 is CASSLEGRASTSEQFF. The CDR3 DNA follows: TGTGCCAGCAGCTTAGAAGGCAGGGCCAGCACAAGTGAGCAGTTCTTC.

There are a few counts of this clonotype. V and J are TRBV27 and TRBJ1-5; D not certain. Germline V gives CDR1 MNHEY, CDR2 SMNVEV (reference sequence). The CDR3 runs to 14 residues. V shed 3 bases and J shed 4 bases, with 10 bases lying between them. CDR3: CASSLGSQNQPQHF. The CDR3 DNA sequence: TGTGCCAGCAGTTTGGGTTCCCAGAATCAGCCCCAGCATTTT.

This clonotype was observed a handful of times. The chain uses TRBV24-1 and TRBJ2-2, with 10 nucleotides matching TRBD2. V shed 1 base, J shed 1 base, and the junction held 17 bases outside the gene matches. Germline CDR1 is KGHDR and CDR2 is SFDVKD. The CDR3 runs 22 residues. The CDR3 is CATSDFPRQGTSGDLNTGELFF. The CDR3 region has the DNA TGTGCCACCAGTGATTTCCCAAGACAGGGTACTAGCGGGGACCTGAACACCGGGGAGCTGTTTTTT.

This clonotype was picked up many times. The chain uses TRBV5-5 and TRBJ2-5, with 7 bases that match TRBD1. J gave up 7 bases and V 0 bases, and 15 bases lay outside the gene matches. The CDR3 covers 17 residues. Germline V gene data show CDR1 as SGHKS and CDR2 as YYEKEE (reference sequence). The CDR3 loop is CASSLVGQAPRERTQYF. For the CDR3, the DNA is TGTGCCAGCAGCTTGGTTGGACAGGCCCCCAGAGAAAGGACCCAGTACTTC.